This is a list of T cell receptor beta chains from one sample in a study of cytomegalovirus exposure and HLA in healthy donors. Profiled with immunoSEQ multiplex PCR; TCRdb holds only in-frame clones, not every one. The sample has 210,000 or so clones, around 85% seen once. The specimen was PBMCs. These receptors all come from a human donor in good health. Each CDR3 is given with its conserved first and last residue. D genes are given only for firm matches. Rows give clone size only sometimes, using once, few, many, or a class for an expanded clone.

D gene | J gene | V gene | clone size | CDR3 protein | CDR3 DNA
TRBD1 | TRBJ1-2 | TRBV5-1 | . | CASSLRGQGMDGYTF | TGCGCCAGCAGCTTGCGGGGACAGGGGATGGATGGCTACACCTTC
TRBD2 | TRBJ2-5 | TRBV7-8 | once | CASSPHGGSGETQYF | TGTGCCAGCAGCCCCCACGGCGGGAGCGGAGAGACCCAGTACTTC
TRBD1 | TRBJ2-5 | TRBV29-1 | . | CSVEPFSTGVSQETQYF | TGCAGCGTTGAACCGTTTTCGACAGGGGTGTCCCAAGAGACCCAGTACTTC
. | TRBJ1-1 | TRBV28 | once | CASTHGTSGTEAFF | TGTGCCAGCACTCATGGGACTTCCGGGACGGAAGCTTTCTTT
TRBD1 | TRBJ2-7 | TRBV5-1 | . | CASQTGGPTYEQYF | TGCGCCAGCCAGACAGGGGGCCCCACCTACGAGCAGTACTTC
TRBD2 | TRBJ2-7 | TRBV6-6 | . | CASSPGTRVPEQYF | TGTGCCAGCAGCCCCGGGACTAGAGTTCCCGAGCAGTACTTC
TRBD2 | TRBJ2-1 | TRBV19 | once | CASSYPAGGPGDEQFF | TGTGCCAGTAGTTACCCAGCGGGAGGGCCTGGCGATGAGCAGTTCTTC
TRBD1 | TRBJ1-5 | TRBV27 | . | CASSSLTGSQPQHF | TGTGCCAGCAGTTCCTTGACAGGGTCGCAGCCCCAGCATTTT
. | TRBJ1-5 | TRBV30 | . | CAWSVDRVVGPQPQHF | TGTGCCTGGAGTGTAGATCGGGTCGTCGGTCCTCAGCCCCAGCATTTT
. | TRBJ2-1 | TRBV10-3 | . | CAILGSENDEQFF | TGTGCCATCCTGGGTAGCGAGAACGATGAGCAGTTCTTC
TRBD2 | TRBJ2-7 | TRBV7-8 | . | CASSLARIAGAYEQYF | TGTGCCAGCAGCTTAGCTCGGATAGCGGGCGCCTACGAGCAGTACTTC
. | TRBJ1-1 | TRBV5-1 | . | CASSLGGPAEAFF | TGCGCCAGCAGCTTGGGAGGGCCGGCTGAAGCTTTCTTT
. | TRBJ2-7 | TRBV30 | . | CAWSVLGAYGQYF | TGTGCCTGGAGTGTACTGGGGGCCTACGGGCAGTACTTC
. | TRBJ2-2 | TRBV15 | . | CATSRGGPHTGELFF | TGTGCCACCAGCAGAGGTGGGCCTCACACCGGGGAGCTGTTTTTT
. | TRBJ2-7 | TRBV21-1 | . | CASSRRRPGRLAGDTYEQYF | TGTGCCAGCAGCAGACGACGTCCGGGGCGACTAGCGGGAGACACCTACGAGCAGTACTTC
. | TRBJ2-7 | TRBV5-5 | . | CASSLGQDAYEQYF | TGTGCCAGCAGCTTGGGACAGGACGCCTACGAGCAGTACTTC
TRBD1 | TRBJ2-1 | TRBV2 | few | CASSVRQGPHEQFF | TGTGCCAGCAGTGTCCGACAGGGTCCCCATGAGCAGTTCTTC
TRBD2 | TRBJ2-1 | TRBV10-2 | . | CASSGKVGTSGTSEQFF | TGCGCCAGCAGTGGGAAGGTGGGGACTAGCGGGACGTCTGAGCAGTTCTTC
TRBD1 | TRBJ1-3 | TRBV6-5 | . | CASSRPGTAGNTIYF | TGTGCCAGCAGTCGCCCCGGGACAGCTGGAAACACCATATATTTT
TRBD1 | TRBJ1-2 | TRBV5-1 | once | CASSRDRSSAPNYGYTF | TGCGCCAGCAGCAGGGACAGGTCTTCTGCACCTAACTATGGCTACACCTTC
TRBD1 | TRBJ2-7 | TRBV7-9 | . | CSSRPGQLREQYF | TGTTCCAGCAGGCCGGGACAGCTCCGCGAGCAGTACTTC
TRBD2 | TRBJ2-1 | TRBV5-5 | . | CASSAGGLGNEQFF | TGTGCCAGCTCAGCGGGAGGGCTTGGGAATGAGCAGTTCTTC
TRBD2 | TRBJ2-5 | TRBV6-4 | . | CASSVLAGERETQYF | TGTGCCAGCAGTGTGTTGGCGGGAGAACGGGAGACCCAGTACTTC
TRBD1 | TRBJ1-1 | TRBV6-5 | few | CASSYSGTVNTEAFF | TGTGCCAGCAGTTACTCCGGGACAGTGAACACTGAAGCTTTCTTT
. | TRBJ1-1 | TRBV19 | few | CASSISGDTEAFF | TGTGCCAGTAGTATTTCGGGGGACACTGAAGCTTTCTTT
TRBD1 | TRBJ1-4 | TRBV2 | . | CANGQGASNEKLFF | TGTGCCAACGGACAGGGGGCATCTAATGAAAAACTGTTTTTT
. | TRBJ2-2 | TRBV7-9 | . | CASRERGSANTGELFF | TGTGCCAGCAGGGAACGAGGGTCAGCGAACACCGGGGAGCTGTTTTTT
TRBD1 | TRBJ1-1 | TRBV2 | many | CASSEVTHRGKTEAFF | TGTGCCAGCAGTGAAGTCACCCACAGGGGTAAAACTGAAGCTTTCTTT
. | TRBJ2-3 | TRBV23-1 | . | CASSQWGPGTDYTDTQYF | TGCGCCAGCAGTCAATGGGGCCCTGGGACGGACTACACAGATACGCAGTATTTT